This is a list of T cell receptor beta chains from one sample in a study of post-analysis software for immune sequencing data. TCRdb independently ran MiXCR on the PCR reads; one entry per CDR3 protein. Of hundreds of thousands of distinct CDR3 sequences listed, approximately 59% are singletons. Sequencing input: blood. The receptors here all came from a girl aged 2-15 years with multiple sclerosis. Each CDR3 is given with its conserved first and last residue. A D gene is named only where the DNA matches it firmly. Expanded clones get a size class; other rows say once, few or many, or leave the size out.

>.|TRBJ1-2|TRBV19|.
TGTGCCACCCAAAGGGGGGTCGTCGGCGGTATCCATGGCTACACCTTC
CATQRGVVGGIHGYTF
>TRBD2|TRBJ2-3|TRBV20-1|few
TGCAGTGCCCCCAGGGTCCTACTAGCGGGAGGGCGTACGCAGTATTTT
CSAPRVLLAGGRTQYF
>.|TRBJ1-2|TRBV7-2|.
TGTGCCAGCAGCTCCCCCACTGGGGTGTTTTATGGCTACACCTTC
CASSSPTGVFYGYTF
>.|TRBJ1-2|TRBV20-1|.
TGCAGTGCTAGAGAGCCAGGGTGGTATAACTATGGCTACACCTTC
CSAREPGWYNYGYTF
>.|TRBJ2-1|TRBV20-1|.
TGCAGTGCTGCTGGGGGTAGCTCCTACAATGAGCAGTTCTTC
CSAAGGSSYNEQFF
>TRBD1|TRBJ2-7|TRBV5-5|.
TGTGCCAGCAGCTTGGCGGGACAGGGAGGCCACGAGCAGTACTTC
CASSLAGQGGHEQYF
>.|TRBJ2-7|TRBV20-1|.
TGCAGTGCTAGGGAAGGGGGGCGGACACTACTCTACGAGCAGTACTTC
CSAREGGRTLLYEQYF
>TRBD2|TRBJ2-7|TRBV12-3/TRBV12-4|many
TGTGCCAGCAGTCCTGGGCGGACTAGCACCACCTACGAGCAGTACTTC
CASSPGRTSTTYEQYF
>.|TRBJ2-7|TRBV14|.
TGTGCCAGCAGCCCGACAGGCCTAAGCTCCTACGAGCAGTACTTC
CASSPTGLSSYEQYF
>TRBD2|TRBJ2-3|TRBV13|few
TGTGCCAGCAGCCCACGGACTAGCGGGAGAGATACGCAGTATTTT
CASSPRTSGRDTQYF
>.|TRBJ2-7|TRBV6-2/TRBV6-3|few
TGTGCCAGCAGTTACTCGCACAGCTACGAGCAGTACTTC
CASSYSHSYEQYF
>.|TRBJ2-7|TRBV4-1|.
TGCGCCAGCAGCCAGACAGGTGGCGAGCAGTACTTC
CASSQTGGEQYF
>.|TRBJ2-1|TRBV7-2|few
TGTGCCAGCAGCTTGGACCGGGGGGCAAATGAGCAGTTCTTC
CASSLDRGANEQFF
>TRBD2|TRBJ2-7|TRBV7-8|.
TGTGCCAGCAGCCTCGGCGGGGGGGCCTACAATGAGCAGTACTTC
CASSLGGGAYNEQYF
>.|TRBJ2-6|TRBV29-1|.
TGCAGCGCCTACTTGGGGGCCAACGTCCTGACTTTC
CSAYLGANVLTF
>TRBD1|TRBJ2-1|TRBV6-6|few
TGTGCCAGCAGTTGGGTGACAGGGATCCACAATGAGCAGTTCTTC
CASSWVTGIHNEQFF
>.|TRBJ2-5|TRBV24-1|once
TGTGCCACCAGTGATTTTGGGAGCGAGACCCAGTACTTC
CATSDFGSETQYF